The 26 T cell receptor beta chains reported below all come from one sample, sequenced in a study of immune evolution from preneoplasia to lung adenocarcinoma. Repertoires were generated with immunoSEQ multiplex PCR, while TCRdb's copy carries only in-frame clones and drops some. The sample records over 10,000 clones, more than 75% being singletons. Input material: FFPE tissue from an adenomatous hyperplasia lung lesion. Subset in this sample: atypical adenomatous hyperplasia (AAH), lung preneoplasia. These receptor sequences come from a person between 45 and 75 years old with lung adenocarcinoma.

This chain links TRBV11-3 with TRBJ2-1, with TRBD2 matching 8 bases. From germline, CDR1 is SGHNT and CDR2 YENEEA. Trimming cost V 2 bases and J 7 bases; bases outside gene matches: 7. The CDR3 is 15 amino acids. The CDR3 is CASSLSSGGHNEQFF. The CDR3 DNA is TGTGCCAGCAGCTTAAGTTCGGGAGGGCATAATGAGCAGTTCTTC.

V is TRBV2 and J is TRBJ2-7; 7 nucleotides line up with TRBD1. This CDR3 region has 15 residues. Germline CDR1 reads SNHLY; CDR2 reads FYNNEI. The V and J ends lost 6 bases and 0 bases, in that order; junction bases with no gene match: 8. The DNA of the CDR3 is TGTGCCAGCAGACGACAGGGCCCTAGCTCCTACGAGCAGTACTTC. Translation gives CASRRQGPSSYEQYF. The variable domain in full, completed from reference TRBV2 and TRBJ2-7, reads EPEVTQTPSHQVTQMGQEVILRCVPISNHLYFYWYRQILGQKVEFLVSFYNNEISEKSEIFDDQFSVERPDGSNFTLKIRSTKLEDSAMYFCASRRQGPSSYEQYFGPGTRLTVT.

The V and J genes are TRBV27 and TRBJ1-1, with D hard to call. The CDR3 runs 13 residues. V shed 5 bases and J shed 4 bases, with 11 bases lying between them. Germline V CDR1 and CDR2: MNHEY, SMNVEV (reference sequence). CDR3 residues: CASSLIEGTEAFF. As DNA, the CDR3 is TGTGCCAGCAGTCTAATTGAAGGCACTGAAGCTTTCTTT.

The chain joins TRBV7-9 to TRBJ1-1; D gene ambiguous. Germline CDR1 and CDR2: SEHNR and FQNEAQ (reference sequence). V lost 4 bases and J 6 bases, leaving 12 bases between the germline ends. CDR3 length equals 13 residues. The CDR3 is CASSSPVRAEAFF. In DNA, the CDR3 is TGTGCCAGCAGCTCTCCTGTGAGGGCTGAAGCTTTCTTT.

This sequence joins TRBV7-2 and TRBJ2-3; D could derive from TRBD1 or TRBD2 (5 bases each). Trimming left V 5 bases short and J 8 bases short, with 20 bases between. The CDR3 has 15 amino acids. Germline V lookup: CDR1 SGHTA, CDR2 FQGNSA. The chain's CDR3 is CASSRTERDAGTQYF. CDR3 nucleotides: TGTGCCAGCAGCCGGACGGAGAGGGACGCCGGTACGCAGTATTTT.

This clone was seen a single time. The chain links TRBV2 to TRBJ1-5; D might be TRBD1 (5 bases). The CDR3 length is 14 residues. CDR1 and CDR2 (germline): SNHLY, FYNNEI. Between the trimmed V and J ends, which lost 2 bases and 4 bases, there was a span of 9 bases. DNA for the CDR3: TGTGCCAGCAGTGAAATTTCAGGGAATCAGCCCCAGCATTTT. It is translated as CASSEISGNQPQHF.

This chain connects TRBV2 to TRBJ2-7; 8 nucleotides agree with TRBD2. The CDR3 is 15 residues long. Looked up from germline, CDR1 is SNHLY and CDR2 is FYNNEI. Trimming removed 4 bases from V and 3 bases from J; junction bases left unmatched: 8. The CDR3 reads CASSVQPGGVYEQYF. CDR3 nucleotide sequence: TGTGCCAGCAGTGTTCAGCCGGGAGGGGTCTACGAGCAGTACTTC.

The chain uses TRBV9 and TRBJ2-7, with TRBD2 matching over 8 bases. This CDR3 is 18 amino acids long. Germline V lookup: CDR1 SGDLS, CDR2 YYNGEE. V lost 5 bases and J lost 4; bases outside the gene matches: 20. Here the CDR3 reads CASSPPGGADAELYEQYF. The CDR3 DNA reads TGTGCCAGCAGTCCGCCCGGGGGGGCTGACGCCGAGTTGTACGAGCAGTACTTC. The complete variable domain, with remaining parts taken from reference TRBV9 and TRBJ2-7, reads DSGVTQTPKHLITATGQRVTLRCSPRSGDLSVYWYQQSLDQGLQFLIQYYNGEERAKGNILERFSAQQFPDLHSELNLSSLELGDSALYFCASSPPGGADAELYEQYFGPGTRLTVT.

This clone was seen once. The chain recombines TRBV7-8 with TRBJ2-5; 14 positions match TRBD2. This CDR3 region has 19 residues. The germline V gene has CDR1 SGHVS and CDR2 FQNEAQ. With V trimmed by 0 bases and J by 3 bases, 9 bases remained unmatched. CDR3 residues: CASSLALGLAGVGKETQYF. Written as DNA, the CDR3 is TGTGCCAGCAGCTTAGCGCTGGGACTAGCGGGAGTAGGGAAAGAGACCCAGTACTTC.

This CDR3 reads CASTDRGRNTIYF. CDR3 nucleotides: TGTGCCAGTACCGACAGGGGGCGGAACACCATATATTTT. The chain joins TRBV19 to TRBJ1-3; TRBD1 aligns across 10 bases. V trimming: 7 bases; J trimming: 7 bases; junction bases outside the gene matches: 4. The CDR3 runs 13 residues. The germline V gene encodes CDR1 LNHDA and CDR2 SQIVND (reference sequence).

The chain recombines TRBV27 with TRBJ1-5, with 9 positions matching TRBD1. Germline values: CDR1 MNHEY, CDR2 SMNVEV (reference sequence). V dropped 6 bases and J dropped 4; count of bases not matched to a gene: 7. CDR3 length equals 15 residues. The DNA for the CDR3 is TGTGCCAGCAGCCGAACAGGGGGCGGAAATCAGCCCCAGCATTTT. This translates into CASSRTGGGNQPQHF.

Here the CDR3 reads CARERGQGARQPQHF. DNA for the CDR3: TGTGCCAGGGAAAGGGGACAGGGGGCGAGACAGCCCCAGCATTTT. The J gene is TRBJ1-5, the V gene TRBV25-1; 12 bases are a match to TRBD1. V shed 9 bases and J 7 bases; nucleotides not matched to a gene: 10. The length of the CDR3 is 15 residues. Germline CDR1 reads MGHDK; CDR2 reads SYGVNS.

This chain connects TRBV28 to TRBJ1-4; D call uncertain. Trimming took off 6 bases at V and 7 bases at J, with 12 bases between the two ends. This CDR3 is 13 amino acids long. Per germline, CDR1 MDHEN and CDR2 SYDVKM. The CDR3 DNA follows: TGTGCCAGCAGCCAATTATGGGGTGAAAAACTGTTTTTT. This translates into CASSQLWGEKLFF.

The V and J genes are TRBV9 and TRBJ2-1; D perhaps matches TRBD1 (5 bases). Germline V gene sequence: CDR1 SGDLS, CDR2 YYNGEE. V was clipped by 2 bases and J by 6 bases, with 15 bases between them. This CDR3 spans 15 amino acids. Here the CDR3 reads CASSVQGINRNEQFF. The CDR3 DNA is TGTGCCAGCAGCGTCCAGGGAATCAACCGCAATGAGCAGTTCTTC.

The rearrangement joins TRBV5-4 to TRBJ1-1; no firm D call. Trimming stripped 0 bases from V and 1 base from J, with 10 bases between. This CDR3 comprises 15 residues. The germline V gene has CDR1 SGHNT and CDR2 YYREEE (reference sequence). The CDR3, as DNA: TGTGCCAGCAGCTTGGAGTCAGCGAGGAACACTGAAGCTTTCTTT. Protein product: CASSLESARNTEAFF.

The chain links TRBV11-2 to TRBJ2-7; no clear D gene. The CDR3 sequence is 11 residues long. Trimming took off 5 bases at V and 2 bases at J, with 4 bases between the two ends. The germline gives CDR1 SGHAT, CDR2 FQNNGV. CDR3 in amino acids: CASSHPYEQYF. CDR3 DNA sequence: TGTGCCAGCAGCCACCCCTACGAGCAGTACTTC. Full variable domain (outside the CDR3, taken from reference TRBV11-2 and TRBJ2-7): EAGVAQSPRYKIIEKRQSVAFWCNPISGHATLYWYQQILGQGPKLLIQFQNNGVVDDSQLPKDRFSAERLKGVDSTLKIQPAKLEDSAVYLCASSHPYEQYFGPGTRLTVT.

The J gene is TRBJ2-1, the V gene TRBV6-5; TRBD2 is a possible D gene (5 bases). CDR3 length: 16 residues. Trimming shortened V by 1 base and J by 3 bases, and 13 bases separated the two germline ends. Germline loops: CDR1 MNHEY, CDR2 SVGAGI. The CDR3 spells CASSYWSGSNYNEQFF. Here the CDR3 DNA reads TGTGCCAGCAGTTACTGGAGCGGATCCAACTACAATGAGCAGTTCTTC.

The genes are TRBV5-1 and TRBJ2-3, with D unresolved. Between the trimmed V and J ends, which lost 0 bases and 2 bases, there was a span of 7 bases. Germline lookup yields CDR1 SGHRS and CDR2 YFSETQ. CDR3 length equals 14 residues. This CDR3 reads CASSLVQDTDTQYF. DNA of the CDR3: TGCGCCAGCAGCTTGGTTCAGGACACAGATACGCAGTATTTT.

The chain links TRBV6-1 to TRBJ1-1, with 7 bases fitting TRBD1. The CDR3 is 12 residues long. The junction had 5 bases not matched to a gene; V was cut back by 6 bases and J by 7 bases. The V gene's germline CDR1 is MNHNS and CDR2 SASEGT. Here the CDR3 reads CASSLGGGEAFF. The CDR3 DNA reads TGTGCCAGCAGCCTAGGGGGCGGTGAAGCTTTCTTT.

The CDR3 nucleotides are TGTGCCACCAGCAGAGATTGGACTAGCGGGAGTATGTACTTC. Translation: CATSRDWTSGSMYF. The chain combines TRBV15 with TRBJ2-7; 13 positions agree with TRBD2. The germline gives CDR1 LNHNV, CDR2 YYDKDF (reference sequence). V lost 0 bases and J lost 12; bases outside the gene matches: 5. This CDR3 comprises 14 residues.

The gene calls are TRBV28 and TRBJ1-1; no clear D gene. The V and J ends lost 5 bases and 4 bases respectively, with 17 bases between them. Germline assignment: CDR1 MDHEN and CDR2 SYDVKM. CDR3 length: 15 amino acids. The CDR3: CASSPALGAGTEAFF. The CDR3, as DNA: TGTGCCAGCAGTCCAGCACTGGGAGCGGGCACTGAAGCTTTCTTT.

This clone was observed a single time. The genes are TRBV29-1 and TRBJ1-1, with TRBD1 matching 7 bases. V was clipped by 7 bases and J by 1 base; unmatched bases: 9. The CDR3 covers 14 residues. Germline V lookup: CDR1 SQVTM, CDR2 ANQGSEA. In DNA, the CDR3 is TGCAGCGCCCACAGGGGAACGACGAACACTGAAGCTTTCTTT. Translating it yields CSAHRGTTNTEAFF.

The chain carries TRBV29-1 and TRBJ2-7, with D tentatively TRBD2 (5 bases). This CDR3 is 14 amino acids long. The V gene's germline CDR1 is SQVTM and CDR2 ANQGSEA. Trimming shortened V by 5 bases and J by 0 bases, and 14 bases separated the two germline ends. The CDR3 DNA reads as TGCAGCGTTAAATTGAGGGCCGGCTCCTACGAGCAGTACTTC. Protein: CSVKLRAGSYEQYF.

The chain links TRBV30 to TRBJ1-1; 7 bases align to TRBD1. CDR3 length equals 16 residues. Per germline, CDR1 GTSNPN and CDR2 SVGIG (reference sequence). With V trimmed by 0 bases and J by 0 bases, 7 bases remained unmatched. This CDR3 reads CAWSVLGQSMNTEAFF. CDR3 sequence (DNA): TGTGCCTGGAGTGTACTGGGACAGAGCATGAACACTGAAGCTTTCTTT.

The chain recombines TRBV28 with TRBJ1-5, with D possibly matching TRBD1 (5 bases). Trimming pared 5 bases from V and 9 bases from J, leaving 23 bases between. The CDR3 is 16 amino acids. Germline-derived CDR1 and CDR2 are MDHEN and SYDVKM. The CDR3 spells CASSPRLTVTQPPQHF. CDR3 in DNA: TGTGCCAGCAGTCCTCGGCTGACAGTTACCCAACCGCCCCAGCATTTT.

The gene calls are TRBV11-3 and TRBJ2-7; D gene uncertain. The V gene's germline CDR1 is SGHNT and CDR2 YENEEA. The CDR3 covers 14 residues. V gave up 1 base and J gave up 2 bases, with 9 bases separating them. The CDR3 loop reads CASSLGPTTYEQYF. Written as DNA, the CDR3 is TGTGCCAGCAGCTTAGGTCCTACCACCTACGAGCAGTACTTC.